A single TCR beta chain is shown here with its context. The data were obtained in a study of OX40 agonist ivuxolimab in advanced cancers. Study-level information: Ivuxolimab, an agonist antibody against OX40 (CD134), was given to patients. Every 2 weeks, ivuxolimab was infused into the patients intravenously at between 0.01 and 10 mg/kg.

Trimming cost V 5 bases and J 0 bases, with 9 bases left between them. Germline CDR1 MNHEY, CDR2 SMNVEV (reference sequence). CDR3 length: 14 amino acids. Produced via immunoSEQ multiplex PCR; TCRdb's table is partial and in-frame only. The table records roughly 77,000 clones, 81% of them present only once. V is TRBV27 and J is TRBJ2-3, with D unresolved. The sample here was CD4+ or CD8+ T cells sorted from blood, taken in a trial of the OX40 agonist ivuxolimab. The TCR comes from an adult with an advanced solid tumor such as melanoma, head and neck, liver or kidney cancer. For the CDR3, the DNA is TGTGCCAGCAGTAAAGCCCCTAGCACAGATACGCAGTATTTT. Translated: CASSKAPSTDTQYF.